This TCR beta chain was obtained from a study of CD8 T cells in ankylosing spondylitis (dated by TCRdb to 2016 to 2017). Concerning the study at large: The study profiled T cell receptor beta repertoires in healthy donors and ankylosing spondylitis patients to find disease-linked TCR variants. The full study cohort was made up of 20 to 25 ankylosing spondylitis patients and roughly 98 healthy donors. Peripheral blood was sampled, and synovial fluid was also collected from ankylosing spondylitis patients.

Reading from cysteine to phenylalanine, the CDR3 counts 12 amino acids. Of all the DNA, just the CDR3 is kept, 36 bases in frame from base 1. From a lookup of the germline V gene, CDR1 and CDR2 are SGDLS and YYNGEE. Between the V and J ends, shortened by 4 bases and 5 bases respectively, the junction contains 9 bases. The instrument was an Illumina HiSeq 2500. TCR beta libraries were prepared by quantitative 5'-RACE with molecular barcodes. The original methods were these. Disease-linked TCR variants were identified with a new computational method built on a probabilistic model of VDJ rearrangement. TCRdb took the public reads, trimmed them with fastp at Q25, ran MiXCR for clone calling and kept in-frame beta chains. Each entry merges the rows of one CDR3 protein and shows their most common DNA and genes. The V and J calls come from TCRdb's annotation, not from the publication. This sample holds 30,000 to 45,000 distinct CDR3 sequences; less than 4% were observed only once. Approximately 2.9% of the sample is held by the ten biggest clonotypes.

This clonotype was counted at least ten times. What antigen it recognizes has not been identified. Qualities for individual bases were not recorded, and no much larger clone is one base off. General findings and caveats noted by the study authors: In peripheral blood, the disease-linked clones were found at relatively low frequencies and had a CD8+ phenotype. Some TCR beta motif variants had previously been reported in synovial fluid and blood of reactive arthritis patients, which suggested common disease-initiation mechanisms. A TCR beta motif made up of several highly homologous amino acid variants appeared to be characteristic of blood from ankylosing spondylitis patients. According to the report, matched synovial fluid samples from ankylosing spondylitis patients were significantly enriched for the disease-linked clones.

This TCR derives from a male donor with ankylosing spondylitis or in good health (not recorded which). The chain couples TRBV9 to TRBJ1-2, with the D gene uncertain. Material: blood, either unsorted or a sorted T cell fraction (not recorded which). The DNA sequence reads TGTGCCAGCAGCCCCGACCGGTATGGCTACACCTTC. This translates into CASSPDRYGYTF. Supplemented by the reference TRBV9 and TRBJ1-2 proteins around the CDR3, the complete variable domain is DSGVTQTPKHLITATGQRVTLRCSPRSGDLSVYWYQQSLDQGLQFLIQYYNGEERAKGNILERFSAQQFPDLHSELNLSSLELGDSALYFCASSPDRYGYTFGSGTRLTVV.